One sample yielded the 10 T cell receptor beta chains listed below, sequenced in a study of CD8+ T cells in alopecia areata. RNA extraction and reverse transcription yielded cDNA as sequencing template. TCRdb's copy holds only in-frame clones and misses some; the assay was immunoSEQ multiplex PCR. The sample shows over 100,000 clones, 50% to 55% of them seen only once. Described treatment: oral pan-JAK inhibitor, 5-10 mg twice daily. Source: CD4+ T cells sorted from blood, taken at week 4, from a patient treated with tofacitinib. These receptors came from a human donor with alopecia areata.

This chain connects TRBV5-1 to TRBJ2-7; 7 bases match TRBD1. The germline gives CDR1 SGHRS, CDR2 YFSETQ. The CDR3 contains 12 residues. Losses at the gene ends were 4 bases for V and 4 bases for J; bases not matched to a gene: 2. The chain's CDR3 is CASSPTGYEQYF. As DNA, the CDR3 is TGCGCCAGCAGCCCGACAGGGTACGAGCAGTACTTC.

The gene calls are TRBV7-9 and TRBJ2-1; no clear D gene. V was trimmed by 1 base and J by 9 bases, leaving 4 bases between them. CDR1 and CDR2 (germline): SEHNR, FQNEAQ (reference sequence). The CDR3 runs 11 residues. CDR3 sequence reads: CASSLVGEQFF. The CDR3 DNA reads as TGTGCCAGCAGCTTAGTGGGTGAGCAGTTCTTC.

The chain combines TRBV6-5 with TRBJ2-7; 7 bases map to TRBD1. In germline, CDR1 is MNHEY, CDR2 SVGAGI. J was trimmed by 3 bases and V by 6 bases; bases with no gene match: 5. The CDR3 totals 13 residues. The CDR3 region is CASSRGQFYEQYF. The CDR3 nucleotides are TGTGCCAGCAGCCGGGGACAGTTCTACGAGCAGTACTTC.

This clone was counted only a few times. CDR3 residues: CSARSPQTEAFF. Here the CDR3 DNA reads TGCAGCGCCCGAAGTCCCCAGACTGAAGCTTTCTTT. V gene TRBV29-1 combines with J gene TRBJ1-1; D is ambiguous. This CDR3 is built from 12 residues. V was cut by 7 bases and J by 5 bases, with 14 bases left in between. Germline CDR1 is SQVTM and CDR2 is ANQGSEA.

The rearrangement joins TRBV6-1 to TRBJ2-7; D ambiguous. The CDR3 runs 14 residues. V was trimmed by 3 bases and J by 7 bases, leaving 16 bases between them. Germline V gene sequence: CDR1 MNHNS, CDR2 SASEGT. CDR3: CASSDYARKSEQYF. CDR3 in DNA: TGTGCCAGCAGTGATTACGCGCGGAAATCTGAGCAGTACTTC.

This CDR3 is CASSLGRGRPYGYTF. In DNA form, the CDR3 reads TGTGCCAGCAGCTTAGGCCGGGGACGGCCCTATGGCTACACCTTC. The chain recombines TRBV13 with TRBJ1-2; D might be TRBD1 (5 bases). This CDR3 has 15 residues. Germline V CDR1 and CDR2: PRHDT, FYEKMQ (reference sequence). V shed 0 bases and J shed 4 bases, with 12 bases lying between them.

The chain joins TRBV6-6 to TRBJ2-5, with D perhaps assigned TRBD1 or TRBD2 (6 bases each). Trimming left V 6 bases short and J 6 bases short, with 14 bases between. The CDR3 has 13 residues. Germline V gene data show CDR1 as MNHNY and CDR2 as SVGAGI (reference sequence). The CDR3, as DNA: TGTGCCAGCAGCCAACAGGGAGGAAAGACCCAGTACTTC. Translation: CASSQQGGKTQYF.

The V gene is TRBV5-4, the J gene TRBJ2-7; 16 bases map to TRBD2. The CDR3 extends over 17 amino acids. After removal of 7 bases from V and 0 bases from J, the junction contained 7 bases not matched to a gene. CDR1 is SGHNT, CDR2 YYREEE, per germline (reference sequence). CDR3 loop: CASSPGLAGGSSYEQYF. In nucleotides, the CDR3 is TGTGCCAGCTCTCCGGGACTAGCGGGGGGGAGCTCCTACGAGCAGTACTTC.

This chain connects TRBV7-8 to TRBJ2-3; 9 bases are a match to TRBD1. The germline V gene has CDR1 SGHVS and CDR2 FQNEAQ. The CDR3 runs 21 residues. After removal of 4 bases from V and 0 bases from J, the junction contained 20 bases not matched to a gene. The CDR3 region has the DNA TGTGCCAGCAGCTCGTATCGGCTGGGACAGGGTTCGAGACGGAGCACAGATACGCAGTATTTT. The encoded protein is CASSSYRLGQGSRRSTDTQYF.

The CDR3 spells CASSFYASVTYNEQFF. In nucleotides, the CDR3 is TGTGCCAGCAGTTTTTATGCTAGCGTAACCTACAATGAGCAGTTCTTC. The chain joins TRBV27 to TRBJ2-1; D might be TRBD2 (6 bases). Looked up from germline, CDR1 is MNHEY and CDR2 is SMNVEV (reference sequence). The V gene lost 3 bases and the J gene lost 2 bases, with 14 bases spanning the gap. The CDR3 covers 16 residues.